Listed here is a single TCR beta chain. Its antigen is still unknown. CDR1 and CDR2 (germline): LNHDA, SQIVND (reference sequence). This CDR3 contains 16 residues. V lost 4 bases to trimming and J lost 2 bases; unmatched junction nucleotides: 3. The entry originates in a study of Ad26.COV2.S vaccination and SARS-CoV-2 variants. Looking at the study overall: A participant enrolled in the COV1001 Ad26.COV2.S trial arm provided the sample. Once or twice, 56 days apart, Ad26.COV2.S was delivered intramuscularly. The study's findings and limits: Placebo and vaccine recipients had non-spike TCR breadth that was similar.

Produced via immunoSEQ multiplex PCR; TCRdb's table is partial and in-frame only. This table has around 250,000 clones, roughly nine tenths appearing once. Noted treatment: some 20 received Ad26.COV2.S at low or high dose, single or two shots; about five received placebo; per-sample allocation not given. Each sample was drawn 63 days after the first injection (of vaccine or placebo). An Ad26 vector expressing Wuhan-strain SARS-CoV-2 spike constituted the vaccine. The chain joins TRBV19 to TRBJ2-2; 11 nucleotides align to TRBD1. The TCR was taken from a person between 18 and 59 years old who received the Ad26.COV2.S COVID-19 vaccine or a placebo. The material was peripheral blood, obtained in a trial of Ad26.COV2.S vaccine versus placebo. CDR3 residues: CASSKGTGGNTGELFF. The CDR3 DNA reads TGTGCCAGTAGTAAAGGGACAGGGGGTAACACCGGGGAGCTGTTTTTT.